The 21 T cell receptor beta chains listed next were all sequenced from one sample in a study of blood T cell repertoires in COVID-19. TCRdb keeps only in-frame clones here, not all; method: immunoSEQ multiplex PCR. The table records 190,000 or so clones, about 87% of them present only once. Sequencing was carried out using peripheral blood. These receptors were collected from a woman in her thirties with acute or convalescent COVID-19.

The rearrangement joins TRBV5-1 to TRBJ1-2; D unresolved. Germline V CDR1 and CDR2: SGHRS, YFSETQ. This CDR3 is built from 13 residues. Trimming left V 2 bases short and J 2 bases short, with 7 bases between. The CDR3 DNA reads TGCGCCAGCAGCTTAGAACAGAACTATGGCTACACCTTC. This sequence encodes CASSLEQNYGYTF.

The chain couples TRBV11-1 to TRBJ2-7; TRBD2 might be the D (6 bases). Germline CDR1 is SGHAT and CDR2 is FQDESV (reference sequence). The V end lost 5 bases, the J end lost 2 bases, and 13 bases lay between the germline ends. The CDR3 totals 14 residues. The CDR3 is CASSLRGIPYEQYF. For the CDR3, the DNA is TGTGCCAGCAGCCTTCGCGGGATACCCTACGAGCAGTACTTC.

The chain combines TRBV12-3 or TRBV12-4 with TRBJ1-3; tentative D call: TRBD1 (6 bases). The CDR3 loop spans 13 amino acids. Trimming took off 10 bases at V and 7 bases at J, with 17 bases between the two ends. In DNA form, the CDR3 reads TGTGCCACGGCAGGGGATTTGGTCAACACCATATATTTT. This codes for CATAGDLVNTIYF.

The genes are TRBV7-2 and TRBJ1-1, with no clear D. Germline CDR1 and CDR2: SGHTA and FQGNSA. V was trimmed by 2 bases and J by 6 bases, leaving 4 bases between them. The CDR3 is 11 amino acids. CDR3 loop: CASSLLSEAFF. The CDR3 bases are TGTGCCAGCAGCTTATTATCTGAAGCTTTCTTT.

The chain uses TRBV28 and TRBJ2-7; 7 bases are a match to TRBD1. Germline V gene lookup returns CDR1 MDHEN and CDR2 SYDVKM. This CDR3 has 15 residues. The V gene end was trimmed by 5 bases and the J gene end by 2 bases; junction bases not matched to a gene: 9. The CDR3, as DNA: TGTGCCAGCAGTCTAGTAAGACAGGGAGCCTACGAGCAGTACTTC. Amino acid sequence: CASSLVRQGAYEQYF.

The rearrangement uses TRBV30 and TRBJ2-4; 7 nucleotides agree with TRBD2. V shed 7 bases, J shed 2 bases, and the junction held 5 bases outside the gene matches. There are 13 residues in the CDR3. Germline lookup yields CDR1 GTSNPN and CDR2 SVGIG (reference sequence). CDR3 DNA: TGTGCCTTGGCGGGGGATCCCAAAAACATTCAGTACTTC. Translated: CALAGDPKNIQYF.

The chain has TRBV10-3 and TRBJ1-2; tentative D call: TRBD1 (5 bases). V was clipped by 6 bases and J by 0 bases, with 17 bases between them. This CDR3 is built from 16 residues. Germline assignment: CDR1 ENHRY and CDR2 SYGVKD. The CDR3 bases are TGTGCCATCAGGTCGGCCGCGGCAGGGACTAACTATGGCTACACCTTC. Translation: CAIRSAAAGTNYGYTF.

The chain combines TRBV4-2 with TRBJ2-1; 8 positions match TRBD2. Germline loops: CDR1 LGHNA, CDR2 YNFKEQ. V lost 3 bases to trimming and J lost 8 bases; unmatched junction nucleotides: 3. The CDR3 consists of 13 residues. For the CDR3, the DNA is TGTGCCAGCAGCCAGGGACTAGTCGATGAGCAGTTCTTC. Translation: CASSQGLVDEQFF.

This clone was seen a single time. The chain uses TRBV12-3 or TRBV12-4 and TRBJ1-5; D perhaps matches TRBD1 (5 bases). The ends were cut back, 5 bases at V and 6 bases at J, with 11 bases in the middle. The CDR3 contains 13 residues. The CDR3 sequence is CASSPGGIQPQHF. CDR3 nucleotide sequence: TGTGCCAGCAGTCCTGGGGGGATTCAGCCCCAGCATTTT.

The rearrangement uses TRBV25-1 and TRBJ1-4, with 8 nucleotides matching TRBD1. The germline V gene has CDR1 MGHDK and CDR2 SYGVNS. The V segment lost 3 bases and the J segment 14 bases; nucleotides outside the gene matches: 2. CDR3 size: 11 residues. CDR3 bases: TGTGCCAGCAGTGAGGACAGGGCGCTGTTTTTT. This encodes CASSEDRALFF.

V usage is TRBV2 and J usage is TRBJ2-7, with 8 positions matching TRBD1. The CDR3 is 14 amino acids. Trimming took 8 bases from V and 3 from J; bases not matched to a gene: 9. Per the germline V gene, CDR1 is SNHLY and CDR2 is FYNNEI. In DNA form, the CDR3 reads TGTGCCAGCGGGGGGCGGACAGGGAACTACGAGCAGTACTTC. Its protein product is CASGGRTGNYEQYF.

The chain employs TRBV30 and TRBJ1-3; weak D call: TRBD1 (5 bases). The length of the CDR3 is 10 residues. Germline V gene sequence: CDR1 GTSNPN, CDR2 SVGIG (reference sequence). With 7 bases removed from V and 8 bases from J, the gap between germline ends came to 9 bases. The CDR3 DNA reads TGTGCCTTCCGGGACTACACCATATATTTT. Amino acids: CAFRDYTIYF.

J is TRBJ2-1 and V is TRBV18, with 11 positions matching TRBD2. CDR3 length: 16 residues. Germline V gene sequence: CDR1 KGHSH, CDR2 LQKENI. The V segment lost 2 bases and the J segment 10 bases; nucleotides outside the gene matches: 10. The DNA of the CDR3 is TGTGCCAGCTCACCAAGGACTAGCGGGTTAGGTAAGGAGCAGTTCTTC. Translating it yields CASSPRTSGLGKEQFF.

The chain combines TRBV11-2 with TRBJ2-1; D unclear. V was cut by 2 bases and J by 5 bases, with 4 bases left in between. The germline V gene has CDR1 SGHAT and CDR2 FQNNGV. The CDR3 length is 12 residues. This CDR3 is CASSLSHNEQFF. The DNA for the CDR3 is TGTGCCAGCAGCTTAAGCCACAATGAGCAGTTCTTC.

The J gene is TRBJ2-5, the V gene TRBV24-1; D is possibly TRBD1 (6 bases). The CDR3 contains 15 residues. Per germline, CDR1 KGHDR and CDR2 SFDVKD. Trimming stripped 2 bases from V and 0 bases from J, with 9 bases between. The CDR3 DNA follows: TGTGCCACCAGTGATTACCGGGACAACCAAGAGACCCAGTACTTC. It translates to CATSDYRDNQETQYF.

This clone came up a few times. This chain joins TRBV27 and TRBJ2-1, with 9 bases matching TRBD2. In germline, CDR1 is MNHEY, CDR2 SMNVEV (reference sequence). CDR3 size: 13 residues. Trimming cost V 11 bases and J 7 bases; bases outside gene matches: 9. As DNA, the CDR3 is TGTGCCTCAAAAGCGGGAGGAATAAATGAGCAGTTCTTC. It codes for CASKAGGINEQFF.

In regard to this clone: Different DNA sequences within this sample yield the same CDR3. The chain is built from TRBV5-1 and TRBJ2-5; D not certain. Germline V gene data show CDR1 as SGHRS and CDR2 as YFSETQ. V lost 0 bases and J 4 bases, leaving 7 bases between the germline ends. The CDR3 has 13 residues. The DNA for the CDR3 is TGCGCCAGCAGCTTGGGGGCCTCAGAGACCCAGTACTTC. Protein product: CASSLGASETQYF.

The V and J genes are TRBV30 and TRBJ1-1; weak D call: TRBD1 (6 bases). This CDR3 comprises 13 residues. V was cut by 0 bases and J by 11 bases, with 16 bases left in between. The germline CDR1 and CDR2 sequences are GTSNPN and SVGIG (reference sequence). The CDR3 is CAWSVQGRLKAFF. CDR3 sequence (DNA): TGTGCCTGGAGTGTACAGGGTCGGCTTAAGGCTTTCTTT.

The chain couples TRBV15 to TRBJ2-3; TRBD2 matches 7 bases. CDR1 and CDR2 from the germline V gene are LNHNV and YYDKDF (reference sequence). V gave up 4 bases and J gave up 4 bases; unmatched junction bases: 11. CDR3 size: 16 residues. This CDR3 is CATSTFLSGGPDTQYF. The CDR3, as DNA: TGTGCCACCAGCACGTTTCTCTCGGGAGGACCAGATACGCAGTATTTT.

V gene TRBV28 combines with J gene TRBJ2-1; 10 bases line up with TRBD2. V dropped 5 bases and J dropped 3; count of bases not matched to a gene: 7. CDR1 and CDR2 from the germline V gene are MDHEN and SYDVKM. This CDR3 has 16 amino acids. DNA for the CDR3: TGTGCCAGCAGTCGATGGACTAGCGGCGGCTACAATGAGCAGTTCTTC. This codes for CASSRWTSGGYNEQFF.

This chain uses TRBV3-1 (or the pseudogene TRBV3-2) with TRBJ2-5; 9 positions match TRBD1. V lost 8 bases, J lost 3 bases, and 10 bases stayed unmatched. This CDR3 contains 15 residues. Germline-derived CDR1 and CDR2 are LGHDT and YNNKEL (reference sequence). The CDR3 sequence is CASSFTGGGEETQYF. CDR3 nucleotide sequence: TGTGCCAGCTCTTTTACAGGGGGCGGGGAAGAGACCCAGTACTTC.